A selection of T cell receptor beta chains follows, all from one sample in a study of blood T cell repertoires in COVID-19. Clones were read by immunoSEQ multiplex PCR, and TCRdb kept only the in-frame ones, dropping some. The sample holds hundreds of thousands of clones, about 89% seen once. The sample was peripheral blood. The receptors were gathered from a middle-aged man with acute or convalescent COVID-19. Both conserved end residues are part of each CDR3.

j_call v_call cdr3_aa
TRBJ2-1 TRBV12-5 CASGSPLAVQFF
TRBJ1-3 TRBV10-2 CASSEGQGAAGNTIYF
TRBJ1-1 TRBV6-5 CASRPRGGLTEAFF
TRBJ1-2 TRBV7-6 CASSLAEGRFNGYTF
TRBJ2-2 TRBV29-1 CSVEEVQGAVGELFF
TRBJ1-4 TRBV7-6 CASSLSGTGTEKLFF
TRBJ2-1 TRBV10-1 CASSDPRLSNNEQFF
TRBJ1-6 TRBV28 CASSLGQGYSPLHF
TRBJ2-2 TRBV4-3 CASSPYRNTGELFF
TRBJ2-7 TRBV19 CASSLAGGSSYEQYF
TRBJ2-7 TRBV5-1 CASSLGQGHEQYF
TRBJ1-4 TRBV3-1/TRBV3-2 CASSQGVDEKLFF
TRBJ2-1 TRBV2 CASTPRALAGVRNEQFF
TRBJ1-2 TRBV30 CAWSNSYDGYTF
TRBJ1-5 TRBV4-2 CASSQVINSNQPQHF
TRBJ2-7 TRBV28 CASRGSSYEQYF
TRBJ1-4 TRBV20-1 CSASWSAANEKLFF
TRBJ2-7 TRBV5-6 CASSPGGGSYEQYF
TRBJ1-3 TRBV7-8 CASSLNIRPSVSGNTIYF
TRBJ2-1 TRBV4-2 CASSQVPGNNEQFF
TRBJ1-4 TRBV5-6 CASSYGQGVGEKLFF
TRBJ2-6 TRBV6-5 CASMDSGANVLTF
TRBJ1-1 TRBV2 CASQEEGATEAFF
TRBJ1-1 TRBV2 CASSSRGSDTEAFF
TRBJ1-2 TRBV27 CASSLASGQGGSYGYTF
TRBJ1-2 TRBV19 CASSLPGGLGGYTF
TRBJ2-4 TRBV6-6 CASSRTSGGAGAKNIQYF
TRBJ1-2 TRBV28 CASRLSHDRYYGYTF